This T cell receptor beta chain was sequenced in a study of blood T cell repertoires in COVID-19. The wider study: Sites across the United States, Italy and Spain contributed samples from acute and convalescent COVID-19. In each case, the material was cDNA or gDNA derived from T cells, B-cell-depleted T cells, or PBMCs.

CDR1 and CDR2 (germline): KGHSH, LQKENI. This CDR3 has 14 amino acids. Trimming left V 5 bases short and J 0 bases short, with 7 bases between. Sequencing was performed with immunoSEQ multiplex PCR; in TCRdb, only in-frame clones are kept and a portion is missing. The sample has approximately 450,000 clones, about 85% seen once. V and J are TRBV18 and TRBJ1-4, with D perhaps matching TRBD1 (5 bases). This clonotype was obtained from a woman younger than 35 with acute COVID-19. What was sequenced was PBMCs or T cells enriched from blood (not recorded which). The CDR3 sequence: CASSRTSTNEKLFF. CDR3 coding DNA: TGTGCCAGCTCAAGGACATCAACTAATGAAAAACTGTTTTTT.